This T cell receptor (beta chain) was recovered during a study of chemoradiotherapy in HPV16-positive cancers. V lost 0 bases to trimming and J lost 3 bases, with 13 bases between them. This CDR3 comprises 15 residues. Germline loops: CDR1 SGDLS, CDR2 YYNGEE. Findings and caveats of the study: Non-HPV-specific T cells did not expand in tumors during treatment, whereas candidate HPV-specific clones and E7-related motifs did.

Assay: immunoSEQ multiplex PCR; the TCRdb copy retains only in-frame clones and omits some. The top ten hold more than 2% of the sample, which has about 10,000 clones, roughly 86% seen once. For this clone: Its specificity is not known.

The sequence was collected from a human donor with HPV-associated anogenital cancer. The rearrangement links TRBV9 to TRBJ2-7; D is perhaps TRBD2 (7 bases). Source: blood, taken from a patient who underwent chemoradiotherapy. CDR3 sequence: CASSVEGGSGYEQYF. The CDR3 DNA sequence: TGTGCCAGCAGCGTAGAGGGGGGGTCTGGCTACGAGCAGTACTTC.